Following are 18 T cell receptor beta chains from one sample sequenced in a study of T cells in Graves' hyperthyroidism and ophthalmopathy. Amplification yielded TCR beta CDR3 regions, with RNA transcripts as the source. During a first-round RT-PCR of the TCR CDR3, the HTBI primer set was used. TCRdb analysed the multiplex PCR reads with MiXCR anew, one entry per CDR3 protein. The table has roughly 380,000 distinct CDR3 sequences, around 14% seen once; the top ten hold around 10%. Sequenced: blood. The receptors stem from a woman aged 55-70 years with Graves' hyperthyroidism.

This clonotype was seen repeatedly, ten times or more. CDR3 protein: CASSPLAGGRGGELFF. DNA for the CDR3: TGCGCCAGCAGCCCACTAGCGGGAGGACGGGGCGGGGAGCTGTTTTTT. This chain connects TRBV5-1 to TRBJ2-2, with 12 bases lining up with TRBD2. Trimming at V came to 4 bases and at J to 7 bases, leaving 8 bases not matched to a gene. The CDR3 extends over 16 amino acids. Germline V lookup: CDR1 SGHRS, CDR2 YFSETQ.

Comments on this clonotype: At one end, the junction sequence differs from germline, possibly due to a read error. The chain combines TRBV11-1 with TRBJ2-2; the D gene could be TRBD1 or TRBD2 (5 bases each). This CDR3 has 17 amino acids. Germline assignment: CDR1 SGHAT and CDR2 FQDESV (reference sequence). CDR3 sequence (DNA): TGCGCCAGCAGCCAGGTACCGGGACCAACGAACACCGGGGAGCTGTTTTTT. It yields the protein CASSQVPGPTNTGELFF.

This clonotype was found a few times. The chain uses TRBV29-1 and TRBJ2-1, with D possibly TRBD1 on 5 matching bases. V was trimmed by 6 bases and J by 1 base, leaving 7 bases between them. The CDR3 sequence is 12 residues long. Germline V gene data show CDR1 as SQVTM and CDR2 as ANQGSEA. The CDR3 DNA follows: TGCAGCGTCAGGGAATCCTACAATGAGCAGTTCTTC. Its protein product is CSVRESYNEQFF.

This chain joins TRBV20-1 and TRBJ1-5; tentative D call: TRBD1 (6 bases). Trimming removed 2 bases at V and 4 bases at J, with 24 bases between. The length of the CDR3 is 18 residues. Germline values: CDR1 DFQATT, CDR2 SNEGSKA (reference sequence). The CDR3 here is CSARNVTQGTGVNQPQHF. The CDR3 DNA reads as TGCAGTGCTAGAAATGTCACCCAGGGGACGGGGGTAAATCAGCCCCAGCATTTT.

In its sample, this clonotype was seen many times. The chain carries TRBV6-1 and TRBJ1-1; the match to TRBD1 covers 7 bases. CDR3 length: 17 amino acids. J was trimmed by 0 bases and V by 5 bases; bases with no gene match: 12. CDR1 is MNHNS and CDR2 is SASEGT in the germline V gene. The CDR3 sequence is CASSSRATTGMNTEAFF. For the CDR3, the DNA is TGTGCCAGCAGTTCCCGAGCTACGACAGGGATGAACACTGAAGCTTTCTTT.

The table lists this clonotype with many counts. The gene calls are TRBV20-1 and TRBJ2-7, with 9 bases identical to TRBD2. In germline, CDR1 is DFQATT, CDR2 SNEGSKA (reference sequence). J gave up 2 bases and V 4 bases, and 6 bases lay outside the gene matches. The CDR3 has 14 amino acids. The CDR3 loop is CSATHGGRAYEQYF. The CDR3 nucleotides read TGCAGTGCTACCCACGGCGGGAGGGCCTACGAGCAGTACTTC.

This clonotype has a count of ten or more. This chain uses TRBV12-3 or TRBV12-4 with TRBJ2-4; weak D call: TRBD1 (6 bases). CDR3 size: 13 residues. V was pared by 7 bases and J by 9 bases, with 16 bases between. CDR3 sequence reads: CASTSGQHFIQYF. The CDR3 nucleotides are TGTGCCAGCACCTCCGGACAGCATTTCATTCAGTACTTC.

The V call is TRBV2, the J call TRBJ1-1; D gene uncertain. Germline CDR1 is SNHLY and CDR2 is FYNNEI. V lost 1 base and J lost 1, with 10 bases in between. This CDR3 spans 15 amino acids. CDR3 nucleotides: TGTGCCAGCAGTGAAGTCGGCCTGTCGAACACTGAAGCTTTCTTT. Amino acid sequence: CASSEVGLSNTEAFF.

As DNA, the CDR3 is TGTGCCAGCACCAACAGCGGGAGGGCCACAGATACGCAGTATTTT. It specifies CASTNSGRATDTQYF. The rearrangement links TRBV7-3 to TRBJ2-3, with TRBD2 matching over 10 bases. This CDR3 region has 15 residues. Germline CDR1 is SGHTA and CDR2 is FQGTGA. With 7 bases clipped from V and 2 bases from J, the junction kept 6 bases outside the gene matches.

This clonotype was seen at least ten times. The chain couples TRBV27 to TRBJ1-6, with a possible D match to TRBD1 (6 bases). This CDR3 is 14 amino acids long. The germline CDR1 and CDR2 sequences are MNHEY and SMNVEV (reference sequence). V lost 6 bases, J lost 10 bases, and 16 bases lay in between. The CDR3 DNA sequence: TGTGCCAGCAGCTGGGGAACACAGGGATCACCCCTCCACTTT. This translates into CASSWGTQGSPLHF.

V gene TRBV4-1 combines with J gene TRBJ1-5; D is perhaps TRBD1 (6 bases). The V and J ends lost 4 bases and 4 bases respectively, with 17 bases between them. Germline assignment: CDR1 MGHRA and CDR2 YSYEKL. The CDR3 runs 16 residues. CDR3 coding DNA: TGCGCCAGCAGCCCCCGGACAGTAGGAGGGAATCAGCCCCAGCATTTT. Protein product: CASSPRTVGGNQPQHF.

In regard to this clonotype: A read error may explain this, as a much larger clone is one base away. No conserved phenylalanine or tryptophan is present at the end of the CDR3, so a read error is the likely explanation. The genes are TRBV29-1 and TRBJ2-3, with TRBD2 identical over 11 bases. This CDR3 spans 14 amino acids. Germline CDR1 SQVTM, CDR2 ANQGSEA. The V gene end was trimmed by 3 bases and the J gene end by 5 bases; junction bases not matched to a gene: 4. CDR3 amino acids: CSVDSGRVGDTQYL. For the CDR3, the DNA is TGCAGCGTTGATAGCGGGAGGGTTGGAGATACGCAGTATCTT.

Note on this clonotype: One junction end does not reproduce the germline sequence, and a read error may be involved. DNA for the CDR3: TGTGCCAGCAGTCTACGACTAGCGGGAAAAGAGTCCCAGTACTTC. This gives the protein CASSLRLAGKESQYF. The chain combines TRBV28 with TRBJ2-5; 11 bases agree with TRBD2. Germline V gives CDR1 MDHEN, CDR2 SYDVKM. The CDR3 is 15 residues long.

This clonotype was found many times. The gene calls are TRBV11-2 and TRBJ2-7; 8 bases are a match to TRBD2. The germline CDR1 and CDR2 sequences are SGHAT and FQNNGV. Unmatched junction bases numbered 8, after V lost 4 bases and J lost 3 bases. There are 15 residues in the CDR3. The CDR3 DNA reads as TGTGCCAGCAGCTCTGCGAGCGGGAGTGGCTACGAGCAGTACTTC. It is translated as CASSSASGSGYEQYF.

The chain has TRBV28 and TRBJ2-2; D is perhaps TRBD2 (5 bases). With 6 bases removed from V and 5 bases from J, the gap between germline ends came to 13 bases. The CDR3 contains 14 residues. Germline CDR1 reads MDHEN; CDR2 reads SYDVKM. CDR3 amino acids: CASSRTRSTGELFF. For the CDR3, the DNA is TGTGCCAGCAGCCGAACTAGGAGTACCGGGGAGCTGTTTTTT.

In its sample, this clonotype was seen many times. The chain combines TRBV27 with TRBJ1-1; the D gene is possibly TRBD1 (6 bases). Germline CDR1 reads MNHEY; CDR2 reads SMNVEV (reference sequence). The CDR3 has 15 residues. Trimming removed 5 bases from V and 0 bases from J, with 13 bases in between. This CDR3 reads CASSKYREMNTEAFF. The CDR3 nucleotides are TGTGCCAGCAGTAAATACAGGGAAATGAACACTGAAGCTTTCTTT.

This clonotype was observed at least ten times. V usage is TRBV6-1 and J usage is TRBJ2-5, with D maybe TRBD2 (6 bases). Germline V gene data show CDR1 as MNHNS and CDR2 as SASEGT. There are 14 residues in the CDR3. V lost 10 bases and J lost 5, with 20 bases in between. The CDR3 DNA reads as TGTGCCATCCGGTATTGGGGGGATCGTGAGACCCAGTACTTC. It translates to CAIRYWGDRETQYF.

This clonotype appeared many times. The chain recombines TRBV12-3 or TRBV12-4 with TRBJ2-7; 14 bases fit TRBD2. V shed 2 bases, J shed 3 bases, and the junction held 3 bases outside the gene matches. This CDR3 is 16 amino acids long. The CDR3 loop is CASSLLGLAGDYEQYF. The CDR3, as DNA: TGTGCCAGCAGTTTATTGGGACTAGCGGGGGACTACGAGCAGTACTTC.